A selection of T cell receptor beta chains follows, all from one sample in a study of T cell changes during pregnancy in multiple sclerosis. Some clones are missing from TCRdb's copy, which holds only in-frame ones; the method was immunoSEQ multiplex PCR. The repertoire consists of around 19,000 clones, with nearly 90% occurring once and the leading ten covering roughly 12%. This specimen consisted of CD8+ T cells from peripheral blood mononuclear cells, obtained after pregnancy. Receptors were obtained from a female donor in good health, enrolled as a control in a pregnancy study. Each CDR3 is given with its conserved first and last residue. The order of the fields is J gene, D gene, clone size, V gene, CDR3 protein, CDR3 DNA. The D gene is left open where the match is weak. Clone size is not always given. Where it is, it says once, few, many or a class for expanded clones.

j_call: TRBJ2-1; d_call: TRBD2; clone_size: .; v_call: TRBV6-6; cdr3_aa: CASSYLEAGHNEQFF; cdr3_nt: TGTGCCAGCAGTTACCTCGAAGCGGGACACAATGAGCAGTTCTTC
j_call: TRBJ1-2; d_call: TRBD1; clone_size: .; v_call: TRBV7-9; cdr3_aa: CASSPIPGQENYGYTF; cdr3_nt: TGTGCCAGCAGCCCAATACCGGGACAGGAAAACTATGGCTACACCTTC
j_call: TRBJ1-2; d_call: TRBD1; clone_size: .; v_call: TRBV15; cdr3_aa: CATSRAGQDGYTF; cdr3_nt: TGTGCCACCAGCAGAGCTGGACAGGATGGCTACACCTTC
j_call: TRBJ1-1; d_call: TRBD1; clone_size: .; v_call: TRBV6-5; cdr3_aa: CASRRGPSTEAFF; cdr3_nt: TGTGCCAGCAGAAGGGGGCCCTCCACTGAAGCTTTCTTT
j_call: TRBJ2-3; d_call: .; clone_size: .; v_call: TRBV28; cdr3_aa: CASRTPLTDTQYF; cdr3_nt: TGTGCCAGCAGGACTCCATTAACAGATACGCAGTATTTT
j_call: TRBJ1-2; d_call: .; clone_size: .; v_call: TRBV19; cdr3_aa: CASSLTVTYGYTF; cdr3_nt: TGTGCCAGTAGTCTGACAGTTACTTATGGCTACACCTTC
j_call: TRBJ2-2; d_call: .; clone_size: .; v_call: TRBV13; cdr3_aa: CASSLMTRRLVETGELFF; cdr3_nt: TGTGCCAGCAGCCTCATGACGCGGAGGCTTGTCGAAACCGGGGAGCTGTTTTTT
j_call: TRBJ1-1; d_call: TRBD1; clone_size: few; v_call: TRBV28; cdr3_aa: CASSMRRTGNTEAFF; cdr3_nt: TGTGCCAGCAGTATGCGCCGGACAGGAAACACTGAAGCTTTCTTT
j_call: TRBJ2-7; d_call: .; clone_size: .; v_call: TRBV5-1; cdr3_aa: CASSSQRRGILPYEQYF; cdr3_nt: TGCGCCAGCAGCTCGCAACGGCGGGGAATACTCCCCTACGAGCAGTACTTC
j_call: TRBJ2-7; d_call: .; clone_size: .; v_call: TRBV27; cdr3_aa: CASSLESSCEQYF; cdr3_nt: TGTGCCAGCAGTTTAGAGAGCTCCTGCGAGCAGTACTTC
j_call: TRBJ2-2; d_call: TRBD2; clone_size: .; v_call: TRBV6-4; cdr3_aa: CATSLTSGDTGELFF; cdr3_nt: TGTGCCACCTCCCTGACTAGCGGTGACACCGGGGAGCTGTTTTTT
j_call: TRBJ2-7; d_call: .; clone_size: .; v_call: TRBV11-3; cdr3_aa: CASSTSGDEQYF; cdr3_nt: TGTGCCAGCAGCACTAGTGGGGACGAGCAGTACTTC
j_call: TRBJ2-1; d_call: TRBD1; clone_size: .; v_call: TRBV9; cdr3_aa: CASSFRKGQGASYNEQFF; cdr3_nt: TGTGCCAGCAGCTTTCGAAAAGGACAGGGGGCGTCCTACAATGAGCAGTTCTTC
j_call: TRBJ2-1; d_call: .; clone_size: few; v_call: TRBV6-4; cdr3_aa: CASSGSTTGEQFF; cdr3_nt: TGTGCCAGCAGTGGGAGTACGACTGGTGAGCAGTTCTTC
j_call: TRBJ2-7; d_call: .; clone_size: once; v_call: TRBV5-6; cdr3_aa: CASSLAGASYEQYF; cdr3_nt: TGTGCCAGCAGCTTGGCCGGAGCCTCCTACGAGCAGTACTTC
j_call: TRBJ1-2; d_call: .; clone_size: .; v_call: TRBV11-2; cdr3_aa: CASSRTGTDYSRGYTF; cdr3_nt: TGTGCCAGCAGTCGAACAGGGACGGATTACTCTCGCGGCTACACCTTC
j_call: TRBJ2-7; d_call: .; clone_size: .; v_call: TRBV6-1; cdr3_aa: CASSEDLTRGTYEQYF; cdr3_nt: TGTGCCAGCAGTGAAGATTTAACCAGGGGTACCTACGAGCAGTACTTC
j_call: TRBJ2-7; d_call: TRBD1; clone_size: .; v_call: TRBV19; cdr3_aa: CASSPWTGYYEQYF; cdr3_nt: TGTGCCAGTAGTCCATGGACAGGCTACTACGAGCAGTACTTC
j_call: TRBJ2-7; d_call: TRBD2; clone_size: .; v_call: TRBV11-1; cdr3_aa: CASSGLAGVGDEQYF; cdr3_nt: TGTGCCAGCAGCGGATTGGCGGGAGTCGGGGACGAGCAGTACTTC
j_call: TRBJ1-2; d_call: TRBD1; clone_size: .; v_call: TRBV28; cdr3_aa: CASSLQGARYGYTF; cdr3_nt: TGTGCCAGCAGCCTACAGGGGGCGAGGTATGGCTACACCTTC
j_call: TRBJ1-1; d_call: .; clone_size: .; v_call: TRBV19; cdr3_aa: CASSLGGNTEAFF; cdr3_nt: TGTGCCAGTAGCTTAGGGGGGAACACTGAAGCTTTCTTT
j_call: TRBJ2-4; d_call: .; clone_size: .; v_call: TRBV6-1; cdr3_aa: CASSEEGGGGKNIQYF; cdr3_nt: TGTGCCAGCAGTGAAGAGGGGGGCGGGGGTAAAAACATTCAGTACTTC
j_call: TRBJ2-7; d_call: TRBD2; clone_size: .; v_call: TRBV19; cdr3_aa: CASTQYPAGVYEQYF; cdr3_nt: TGTGCCAGTACGCAGTACCCAGCGGGGGTCTACGAGCAGTACTTC
j_call: TRBJ2-3; d_call: .; clone_size: .; v_call: TRBV7-9; cdr3_aa: CASSHHRQGGKSRDTQYF; cdr3_nt: TGTGCCAGCAGCCACCACAGGCAGGGAGGAAAGTCACGAGATACGCAGTATTTT
j_call: TRBJ1-2; d_call: .; clone_size: .; v_call: TRBV27; cdr3_aa: CASSAGQLDYYGYTF; cdr3_nt: TGTGCCAGCAGTGCCGGACAGCTTGACTACTATGGCTACACCTTC
j_call: TRBJ2-7; d_call: TRBD2; clone_size: .; v_call: TRBV5-6; cdr3_aa: CASSSLPGTDPSGAYEQYF; cdr3_nt: TGTGCCAGCAGCTCATTACCCGGGACAGACCCTAGCGGGGCCTACGAGCAGTACTTC
j_call: TRBJ1-2; d_call: TRBD1; clone_size: .; v_call: TRBV15; cdr3_aa: CATSRVVGTGVGYTF; cdr3_nt: TGTGCCACCAGCAGAGTAGTCGGGACAGGGGTTGGCTACACCTTC
j_call: TRBJ1-2; d_call: .; clone_size: few; v_call: TRBV7-9; cdr3_aa: CASSLAGPYGYTF; cdr3_nt: TGTGCCAGCAGCTTAGCTGGGCCCTATGGCTACACCTTC
j_call: TRBJ2-7; d_call: .; clone_size: .; v_call: TRBV7-9; cdr3_aa: CASSLAPGNYEQYF; cdr3_nt: TGTGCCAGCAGCTTAGCGCCGGGTAACTACGAGCAGTACTTC
j_call: TRBJ2-1; d_call: .; clone_size: .; v_call: TRBV6-4; cdr3_aa: CASSEESSRNEQFF; cdr3_nt: TGTGCCAGCAGTGAGGAGAGTTCTCGGAATGAGCAGTTCTTC
j_call: TRBJ2-3; d_call: .; clone_size: .; v_call: TRBV6-4; cdr3_aa: CASSDSDSNTQYF; cdr3_nt: TGTGCCAGCAGTGACTCGGACAGCAATACGCAGTATTTT
j_call: TRBJ2-7; d_call: TRBD1; clone_size: .; v_call: TRBV5-1; cdr3_aa: CASRYGQGASYEQYF; cdr3_nt: TGCGCCAGCCGATATGGACAGGGGGCAAGCTACGAGCAGTACTTC
j_call: TRBJ2-1; d_call: .; clone_size: .; v_call: TRBV6-5; cdr3_aa: CASRGSGDYNEQFF; cdr3_nt: TGTGCCAGCAGAGGTAGCGGAGACTACAATGAGCAGTTCTTC
j_call: TRBJ2-1; d_call: .; clone_size: .; v_call: TRBV4-1; cdr3_aa: CASSQGRTFEQFF; cdr3_nt: TGCGCCAGCAGCCAAGGTCGGACTTTTGAGCAGTTCTTC
j_call: TRBJ2-5; d_call: TRBD2; clone_size: .; v_call: TRBV5-1; cdr3_aa: CASSYGTSGSRGQETQYF; cdr3_nt: TGCGCCAGCAGTTACGGGACTAGCGGGAGTCGGGGGCAAGAGACCCAGTACTTC
j_call: TRBJ2-1; d_call: TRBD1; clone_size: .; v_call: TRBV18; cdr3_aa: CASSPGQNYNEQFF; cdr3_nt: TGTGCCAGCTCACCGGGACAGAACTACAATGAGCAGTTCTTC
j_call: TRBJ1-1; d_call: .; clone_size: medium-sized; v_call: TRBV4-1; cdr3_aa: CASSPYTGRNTEAFF; cdr3_nt: TGCGCCAGCAGCCCGTATACAGGGAGAAACACTGAAGCTTTCTTT
j_call: TRBJ1-1; d_call: .; clone_size: .; v_call: TRBV14; cdr3_aa: CASSQSPGGWAFF; cdr3_nt: TGTGCCAGCAGCCAAAGCCCCGGGGGTTGGGCTTTCTTT
j_call: TRBJ2-7; d_call: TRBD1; clone_size: .; v_call: TRBV27; cdr3_aa: CASRQGWREQYF; cdr3_nt: TGTGCCAGCAGACAGGGGTGGCGGGAGCAGTACTTC
j_call: TRBJ2-1; d_call: TRBD2; clone_size: .; v_call: TRBV4-1; cdr3_aa: CASSPTSGSYNEQFF; cdr3_nt: TGCGCCAGCAGCCCGACTAGCGGATCTTACAATGAGCAGTTCTTC
j_call: TRBJ2-7; d_call: TRBD2; clone_size: .; v_call: TRBV6-5; cdr3_aa: CASSYWASGRDEQYF; cdr3_nt: TGTGCCAGCAGTTACTGGGCTAGCGGGAGGGACGAGCAGTACTTC
j_call: TRBJ2-1; d_call: TRBD2; clone_size: .; v_call: TRBV9; cdr3_aa: CASSASGGPGNEQFF; cdr3_nt: TGTGCCAGCAGCGCTAGCGGGGGGCCGGGGAATGAGCAGTTCTTC
j_call: TRBJ2-7; d_call: TRBD2; clone_size: .; v_call: TRBV19; cdr3_aa: CASSNREDYEQYF; cdr3_nt: TGTGCCAGTAGTAACCGGGAGGACTACGAGCAGTACTTC
j_call: TRBJ1-2; d_call: .; clone_size: .; v_call: TRBV5-8; cdr3_aa: CASSPPGGGVYGYTF; cdr3_nt: TGTGCCAGCAGTCCCCCGGGCGGAGGGGTCTATGGCTACACCTTC
j_call: TRBJ2-7; d_call: .; clone_size: .; v_call: TRBV6-1; cdr3_aa: CASSESAGFNEQYF; cdr3_nt: TGTGCCAGCAGTGAATCTGCAGGGTTCAACGAGCAGTACTTC
j_call: TRBJ2-6; d_call: .; clone_size: .; v_call: TRBV4-2; cdr3_aa: CASSQDLDSGANVLTF; cdr3_nt: TGTGCCAGCAGCCAAGATTTAGACTCTGGGGCCAACGTCCTGACTTTC
j_call: TRBJ2-5; d_call: .; clone_size: .; v_call: TRBV7-2; cdr3_aa: CASSLGGPGTLQETQYF; cdr3_nt: TGTGCCAGCAGCTTAGGAGGGCCAGGGACACTACAAGAGACCCAGTACTTC
j_call: TRBJ2-7; d_call: TRBD2; clone_size: .; v_call: TRBV27; cdr3_aa: CASSLGAGGVRYEQYF; cdr3_nt: TGTGCCAGCAGTTTAGGAGCGGGGGGCGTCCGCTACGAGCAGTACTTC
j_call: TRBJ1-1; d_call: TRBD1; clone_size: .; v_call: TRBV7-9; cdr3_aa: CASSSDRGSLMNTEAFF; cdr3_nt: TGTGCCAGCAGCTCAGACAGGGGCTCGTTAATGAACACTGAAGCTTTCTTT
j_call: TRBJ1-4; d_call: .; clone_size: .; v_call: TRBV29-1; cdr3_aa: CSVGTAPTNEKLFF; cdr3_nt: TGCAGCGTGGGCACAGCACCAACTAATGAAAAACTGTTTTTT
j_call: TRBJ2-1; d_call: .; clone_size: .; v_call: TRBV7-9; cdr3_aa: CASSLGLNDEQFF; cdr3_nt: TGTGCCAGCAGCTTAGGGCTCAACGATGAGCAGTTCTTC
j_call: TRBJ1-2; d_call: .; clone_size: .; v_call: TRBV20-1; cdr3_aa: CSANVGENTF; cdr3_nt: TGCAGTGCTAACGTCGGGGAGAACACCTTC
j_call: TRBJ1-3; d_call: TRBD1; clone_size: .; v_call: TRBV7-6; cdr3_aa: CASSEGTANTIYF; cdr3_nt: TGTGCCAGCAGCGAGGGGACAGCAAACACCATATATTTT
j_call: TRBJ2-7; d_call: TRBD1; clone_size: .; v_call: TRBV6-1; cdr3_aa: CASSEEWTGTYEQYF; cdr3_nt: TGTGCCAGCAGTGAAGAATGGACAGGGACCTACGAGCAGTACTTC
j_call: TRBJ1-2; d_call: TRBD1; clone_size: .; v_call: TRBV5-1; cdr3_aa: CASSYEQGASTF; cdr3_nt: TGCGCTAGCAGCTACGAACAGGGGGCAAGCACCTTC